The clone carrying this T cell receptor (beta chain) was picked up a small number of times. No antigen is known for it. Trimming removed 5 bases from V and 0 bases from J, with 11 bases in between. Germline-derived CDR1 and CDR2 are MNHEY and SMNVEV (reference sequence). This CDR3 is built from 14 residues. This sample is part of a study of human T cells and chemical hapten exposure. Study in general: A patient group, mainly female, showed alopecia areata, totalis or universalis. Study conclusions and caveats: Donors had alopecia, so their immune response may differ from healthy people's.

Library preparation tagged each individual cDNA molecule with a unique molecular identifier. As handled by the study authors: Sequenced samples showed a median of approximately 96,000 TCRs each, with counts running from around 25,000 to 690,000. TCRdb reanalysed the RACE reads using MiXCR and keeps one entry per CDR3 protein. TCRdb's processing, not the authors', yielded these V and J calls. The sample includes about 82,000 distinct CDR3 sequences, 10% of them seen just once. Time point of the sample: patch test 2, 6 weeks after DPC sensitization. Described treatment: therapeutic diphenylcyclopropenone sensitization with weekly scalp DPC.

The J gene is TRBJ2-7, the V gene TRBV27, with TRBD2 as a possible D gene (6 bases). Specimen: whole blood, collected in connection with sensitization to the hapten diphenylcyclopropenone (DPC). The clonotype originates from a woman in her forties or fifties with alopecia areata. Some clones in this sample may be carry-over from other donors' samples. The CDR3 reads CASSRSGFSYEQYF. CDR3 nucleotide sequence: TGTGCCAGCAGTCGTAGCGGATTCTCCTACGAGCAGTACTTC.